A selection of T cell receptor beta chains follows, all from one sample in a study of metastatic and nonmetastatic thyroid tumors. TCRdb reanalyzed the PCR reads via MiXCR. The sample includes roughly 59,000 clones, roughly 15% seen only once; the top ten take roughly a tenth. The sequencing sample was made of blood. Receptors originate from a male donor with papillary thyroid cancer or a benign thyroid nodule (not recorded which). Some clones in this sample may be carry-over from other donors' samples. The CDR3 runs from the conserved cysteine through the conserved F or W. A row's size may be missing; if present it is once, few, many or a size class.

V: TRBV14; J: TRBJ1-1; size: many; CDR3: CASSYEDRVTEAFF
V: TRBV7-8; J: TRBJ1-1; size: many; CDR3: CASSTQGMNTEAFF
V: TRBV9; J: TRBJ2-3; size: NA; CDR3: CASSPGYTDTQYF
V: TRBV5-1; J: TRBJ2-3; size: many; CDR3: CASSFDGSSTDTQYF
V: TRBV19; J: TRBJ2-3; size: many; CDR3: CASSSLDFPDTQYF
V: TRBV19; J: TRBJ1-2; size: NA; CDR3: CASRRGGINYGYTF
V: TRBV9; J: TRBJ2-4; size: many; CDR3: CASSVGQGAAKNIQYF
V: TRBV5-1; J: TRBJ2-6; size: NA; CDR3: CASSLVGQGAGGANVLTF
V: TRBV6-2/TRBV6-3; J: TRBJ1-2; size: many; CDR3: CASSYGQGNYGYTF
V: TRBV6-1; J: TRBJ1-1; size: many; CDR3: CASQNRQGGNTEAFF
V: TRBV20-1; J: TRBJ1-1; size: NA; CDR3: CSTDTEAFF
V: TRBV5-4; J: TRBJ1-2; size: NA; CDR3: CASSPLDRGYGYTF
V: TRBV2; J: TRBJ1-5; size: many; CDR3: CASSDALSPQHF
V: TRBV20-1; J: TRBJ2-3; size: NA; CDR3: CSASRVHRFGTQYF
V: TRBV6-5; J: TRBJ1-4; size: many; CDR3: CASSYYLGGVWSGFRKLFF
V: TRBV25-1; J: TRBJ2-3; size: many; CDR3: CASSDPRRGTDTQYF
V: TRBV5-1; J: TRBJ2-7; size: NA; CDR3: CASSFTPGQGYEQYF
V: TRBV19; J: TRBJ1-2; size: few; CDR3: CASSIAASYGYTF
V: TRBV4-1; J: TRBJ1-2; size: many; CDR3: CASSQGTPSAIFYGYTF
V: TRBV5-1; J: TRBJ2-3; size: once; CDR3: CASSLVGLAGRHRTDTQYF
V: TRBV5-8; J: TRBJ2-7; size: many; CDR3: CASSLEGYEQYF
V: TRBV30; J: TRBJ2-7; size: many; CDR3: CAWSTGEGDEQYF
V: TRBV6-1; J: TRBJ2-2; size: NA; CDR3: CVSGSVKLYTGELFF
V: TRBV20-1; J: TRBJ1-6; size: many; CDR3: CSARSDWGSPLHF
V: TRBV7-2; J: TRBJ1-2; size: medium-sized; CDR3: CASSLAGQGLNYGYTF
V: TRBV30; J: TRBJ1-2; size: many; CDR3: CAWSVSSNYGYTF
V: TRBV12-3/TRBV12-4; J: TRBJ2-6; size: few; CDR3: CASSLDRLSSGANFLTF
V: TRBV12-3/TRBV12-4; J: TRBJ2-1; size: many; CDR3: CASSLSQGNEQFF
V: TRBV7-6; J: TRBJ2-3; size: many; CDR3: CASSLEQGAADTQYF
V: TRBV6-1; J: TRBJ1-2; size: many; CDR3: CASSPMGVGSGDYGYTF
V: TRBV25-1; J: TRBJ2-3; size: many; CDR3: CASCTSGMKVDTQYF
V: TRBV9; J: TRBJ2-7; size: NA; CDR3: CASIENGESYEQYF
V: TRBV19; J: TRBJ2-7; size: NA; CDR3: CASSTLSACDIYEQYF
V: TRBV5-1; J: TRBJ2-4; size: NA; CDR3: CASSPLGQAKKIQYF
V: TRBV19; J: TRBJ2-2; size: many; CDR3: CASSTSGGRWELFF
V: TRBV12-3/TRBV12-4; J: TRBJ2-7; size: many; CDR3: CASSSGPQANEQYF
V: TRBV4-2; J: TRBJ2-3; size: many; CDR3: CASSPTSGGGPTDTQYF
V: TRBV7-3; J: TRBJ1-6; size: many; CDR3: CASSLGGGTSPLHF
V: TRBV7-9; J: TRBJ1-3; size: many; CDR3: CASSLTGSSGNTIYF
V: TRBV5-1; J: TRBJ2-7; size: NA; CDR3: CASSFESVSRAEQYF